Each of the 6 T cell receptor beta chains below was sequenced from the same sample in a study of OX40 agonist ivuxolimab in advanced cancers. The receptor library was made with the immunoSEQ multiplex PCR assay. Drawn from immuneACCESS, this table holds only the in-frame rearrangements with V and J called that TCRdb kept. Clones are partly lost; checked studies trace under half to an unresolved V gene and leave the rest unexplained. The sample includes around 50,000 clones, with around 89% observed a single time. Around a third of the sample is in the top ten clones. Sequencing was performed on CD4+ or CD8+ T cells sorted from blood, taken in a trial of the OX40 agonist ivuxolimab. The receptors originated from an adult with an advanced solid tumor such as melanoma, head and neck, liver or kidney cancer.

The genes are TRBV4-1 and TRBJ2-7, with TRBD1 as a possible D gene (6 bases). CDR3 length: 14 residues. Germline V gives CDR1 MGHRA, CDR2 YSYEKL. Trimming removed 0 bases at V and 3 bases at J, with 9 bases between. Here the CDR3 DNA reads TGCGCCAGCAGCCAAGACAGGGGTCACTACGAGCAGTACTTC. Translated: CASSQDRGHYEQYF.

This chain joins TRBV4-1 and TRBJ1-1, with D maybe TRBD1 (5 bases). With 1 base removed from V and 4 bases from J, the gap between germline ends came to 13 bases. The CDR3 is 15 amino acids. CDR1 and CDR2 (germline): MGHRA, YSYEKL. DNA of the CDR3: TGCGCCAGCAGCCAAGGTTGGCAGGGCGTCACTGAAGCTTTCTTT. Protein product: CASSQGWQGVTEAFF.

This chain connects TRBV7-9 to TRBJ2-2; D gene ambiguous. The CDR3 is made up of 15 amino acids. V gave up 6 bases and J gave up 2 bases, with 13 bases separating them. Per germline, CDR1 SEHNR and CDR2 FQNEAQ (reference sequence). The CDR3 DNA reads as TGTGCCAGCAGATTTCCGGGCACTAACACCGGGGAGCTGTTTTTT. Translation gives CASRFPGTNTGELFF.

This chain connects TRBV5-1 to TRBJ1-1; TRBD1 matches at 9 bases. CDR3 length: 13 amino acids. Looked up from germline, CDR1 is SGHRS and CDR2 is YFSETQ. The ends lost 3 bases at V and 8 bases at J; junction bases unmatched: 5. CDR3 coding DNA: TGCGCCAGCAGCTCCCGGGACAGGGTAGAAGCTTTCTTT. Translation: CASSSRDRVEAFF.

This rearrangement joins TRBV7-9 to TRBJ2-1; 8 bases line up with TRBD2. After removal of 5 bases from V and 6 bases from J, the junction contained 9 bases not matched to a gene. The CDR3 spans 15 residues. Germline CDR1 and CDR2: SEHNR and FQNEAQ (reference sequence). In DNA, the CDR3 is TGTGCCAGCAGCCGACCGGGACTAGGGGCCAATGAGCAGTTCTTC. As protein: CASSRPGLGANEQFF. The variable domain in full, with the rest retrieved from reference TRBV7-9 and TRBJ2-1, is DTGVSQNPRHKITKRGQNVTFRCDPISEHNRLYWYRQTLGQGPEFLTYFQNEAQLEKSRLLSDRFSAERPKGSFSTLEIQRTEQGDSAMYLCASSRPGLGANEQFFGPGTRLTVL.

V usage is TRBV19 and J usage is TRBJ2-7; D possibly uses TRBD1 or TRBD2 (5 bases each). Trimming shortened V by 1 base and J by 6 bases, and 7 bases separated the two germline ends. This CDR3 has 12 residues. Germline V CDR1 and CDR2: LNHDA, SQIVND (reference sequence). The CDR3 spells CASSIGGTEQYF. CDR3 in DNA: TGTGCCAGTAGTATAGGAGGGACCGAGCAGTACTTC.